This TCR beta chain originates from a study of control samples from healthy donors and cancer patients. The V end lost 0 bases, the J end lost 4 bases, and 10 bases lay between the germline ends. Germline CDR1 is LGHNA and CDR2 is YNFKEQ. The CDR3 totals 15 residues. Profiling relied on immunoSEQ multiplex PCR, and the TCRdb table lists in-frame clones only, not all of them. The sample has 150,000 to 200,000 clones; roughly nine tenths are singletons. This TCR came from a woman in her 30s in good health. The gene calls are TRBV4-2 and TRBJ1-3; D is uncertain. Sequences were obtained from blood. The chain's CDR3 is CASSQELFKGNTIYF. CDR3 sequence (DNA): TGTGCCAGCAGCCAAGAGTTATTCAAAGGAAACACCATATATTTT.